This T cell receptor beta chain was observed in a study of blood T cell repertoires in COVID-19. Across the study: Acute-phase and convalescent COVID-19 samples originated in the United States, Italy and Spain. The analysed material was cDNA or gDNA that came from T cells, B-cell-depleted T cells, or PBMCs.

Germline V gene sequence: CDR1 LGHDT, CDR2 YNNKEL (reference sequence). V lost 0 bases to trimming and J lost 7 bases, with 10 bases between them. CDR3 length: 15 amino acids. Source study methods: Reference gene primer amplification yielded estimated nucleated cell counts. Data came from immunoSEQ multiplex PCR; TCRdb stores just in-frame clones and leaves some out. V and J calls and clone size are as listed in that table; D and trimming were resolved from the DNA. This table holds under 75,000 clones, about four fifths found once. This receptor was obtained from a human donor in a cohort sampled during active COVID-19. Input material: peripheral blood. This chain connects TRBV3-1 (or the pseudogene TRBV3-2) to TRBJ1-6, with TRBD1 as a possible D gene (5 bases). CDR3 DNA sequence: TGTGCCAGCAGCCAAGACCAGGGTACGAATTCACCCCTCCACTTT. Amino acids: CASSQDQGTNSPLHF.